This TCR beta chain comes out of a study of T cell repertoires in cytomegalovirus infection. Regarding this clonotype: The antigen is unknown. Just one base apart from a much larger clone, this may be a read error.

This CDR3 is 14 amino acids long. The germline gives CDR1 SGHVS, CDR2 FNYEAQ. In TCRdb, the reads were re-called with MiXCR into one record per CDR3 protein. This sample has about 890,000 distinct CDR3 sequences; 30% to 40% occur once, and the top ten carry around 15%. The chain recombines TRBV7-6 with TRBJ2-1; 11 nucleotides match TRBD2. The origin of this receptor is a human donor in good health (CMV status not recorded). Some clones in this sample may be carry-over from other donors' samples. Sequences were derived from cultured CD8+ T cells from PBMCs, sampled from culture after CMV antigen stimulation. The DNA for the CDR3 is TGTGTCAGCAGCCGTACTAGCGGGGGAAATGAGCAGTTCTTC. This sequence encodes CVSSRTSGGNEQFF.